This TCR beta chain was captured in a study of T cell responses to AZD1222 COVID-19 vaccine. Study-level results: The study found Spike-specific TCR breadth and depth rose after two AZD1222 doses. Every sample of the repertoires postdated the peak T cell response. Of spike-specific TCRs, nearly half reportedly target regions left unmutated in variants. Spike was spanned by vaccine-associated CD4 TCRs, with dominance at 160-218 and 743-854.

CDR1 is LGHNA and CDR2 is YNFKEQ in the germline V gene. Trimming cost V 4 bases and J 0 bases, with 12 bases left between them. CDR3 length: 16 amino acids. Profiling relied on immunoSEQ multiplex PCR, and the TCRdb table lists in-frame clones only, not all of them. The sample contains approximately 150,000 clones, nearly 95% of which appear only once. With regard to this clone: What it recognizes is unknown.

The material sequenced was peripheral blood, taken on day 0 of AZD1222 vaccination. The TCR originated in an adult in good health. The V gene is TRBV4-2, the J gene TRBJ2-2; D unclear. The CDR3 coding sequence is TGTGCCAGCAGCCGCCCATTTGGGGCGAACACCGGGGAGCTGTTTTTT. It yields the protein CASSRPFGANTGELFF.